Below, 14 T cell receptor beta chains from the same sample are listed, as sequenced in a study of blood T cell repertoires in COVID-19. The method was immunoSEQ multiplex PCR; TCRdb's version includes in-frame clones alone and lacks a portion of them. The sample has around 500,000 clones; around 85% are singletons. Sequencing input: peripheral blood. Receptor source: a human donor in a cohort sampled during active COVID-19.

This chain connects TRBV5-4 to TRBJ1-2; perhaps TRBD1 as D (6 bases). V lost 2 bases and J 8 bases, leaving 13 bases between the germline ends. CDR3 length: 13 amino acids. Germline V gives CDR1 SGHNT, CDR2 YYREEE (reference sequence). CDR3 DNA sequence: TGTGCCAGCAGCTTACCCGAGACAGGAGGCTACACCTTC. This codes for CASSLPETGGYTF.

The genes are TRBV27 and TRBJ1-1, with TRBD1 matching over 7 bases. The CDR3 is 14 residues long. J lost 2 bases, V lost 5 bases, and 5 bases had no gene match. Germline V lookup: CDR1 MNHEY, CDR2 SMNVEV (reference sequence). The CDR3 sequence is CASSRRDSNTEAFF. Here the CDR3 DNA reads TGTGCCAGCAGTCGCCGGGACAGTAACACTGAAGCTTTCTTT.

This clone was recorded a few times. This CDR3 reads CASSLVDGLGYTF. In nucleotides, the CDR3 is TGTGCCAGCAGCTTGGTTGATGGCCTGGGCTACACCTTC. The chain links TRBV5-6 to TRBJ1-2; D unclear. V lost 0 bases to trimming and J lost 8 bases, with 11 bases between them. Per germline, CDR1 SGHDT and CDR2 YYEEEE. The CDR3 is made up of 13 amino acids.

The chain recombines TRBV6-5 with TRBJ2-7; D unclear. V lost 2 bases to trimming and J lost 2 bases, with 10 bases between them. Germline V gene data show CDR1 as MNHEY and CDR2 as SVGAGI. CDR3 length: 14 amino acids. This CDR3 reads CASSYKAGPYEQYF. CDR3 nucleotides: TGTGCCAGCAGTTACAAGGCAGGTCCCTACGAGCAGTACTTC.

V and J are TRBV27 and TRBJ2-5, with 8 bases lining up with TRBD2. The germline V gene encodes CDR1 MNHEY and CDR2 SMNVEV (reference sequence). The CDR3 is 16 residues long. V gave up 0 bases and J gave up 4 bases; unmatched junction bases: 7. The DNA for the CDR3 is TGTGCCAGCAGTTTATCCCTCAGCGGGGGTGTAGAGACCCAGTACTTC. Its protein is CASSLSLSGGVETQYF.

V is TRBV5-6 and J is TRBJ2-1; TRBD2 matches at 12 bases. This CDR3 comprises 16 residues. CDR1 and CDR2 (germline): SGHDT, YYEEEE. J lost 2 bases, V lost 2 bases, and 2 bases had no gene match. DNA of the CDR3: TGTGCCAGCAGCTTCTCTAGCGGGAGGGCCTACAATGAGCAGTTCTTC. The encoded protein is CASSFSSGRAYNEQFF.

In nucleotides, the CDR3 is TGTGCCAGCTCACCCGCCCTATTTACAGGGAGAACTGAAGCTTTCTTT. Its protein is CASSPALFTGRTEAFF. The J gene is TRBJ1-1, the V gene TRBV18; D is perhaps TRBD1 (6 bases). The V gene lost 3 bases and the J gene lost 5 bases, with 19 bases spanning the gap. The germline V gene has CDR1 KGHSH and CDR2 LQKENI. The CDR3 is 16 amino acids.

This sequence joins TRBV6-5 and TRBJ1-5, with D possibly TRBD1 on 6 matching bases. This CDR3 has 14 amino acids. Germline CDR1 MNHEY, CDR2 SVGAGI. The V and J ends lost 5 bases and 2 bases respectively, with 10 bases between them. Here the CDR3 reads CASSSRGGNQPQHF. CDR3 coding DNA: TGTGCCAGCAGTAGCAGGGGTGGCAATCAGCCCCAGCATTTT.

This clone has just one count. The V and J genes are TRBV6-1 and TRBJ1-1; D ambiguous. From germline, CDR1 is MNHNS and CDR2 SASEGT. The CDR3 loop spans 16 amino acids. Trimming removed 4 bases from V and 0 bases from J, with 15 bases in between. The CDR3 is CASSAHGGMMNTEAFF. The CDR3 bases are TGTGCCAGCAGTGCCCACGGAGGAATGATGAACACTGAAGCTTTCTTT.

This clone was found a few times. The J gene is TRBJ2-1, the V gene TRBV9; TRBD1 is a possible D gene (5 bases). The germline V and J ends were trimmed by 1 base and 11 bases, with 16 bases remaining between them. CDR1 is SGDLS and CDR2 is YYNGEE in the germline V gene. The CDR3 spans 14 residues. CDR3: CASSVSDRAVQQFF. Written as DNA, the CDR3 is TGTGCCAGCAGCGTATCCGACAGAGCAGTTCAGCAGTTCTTC.

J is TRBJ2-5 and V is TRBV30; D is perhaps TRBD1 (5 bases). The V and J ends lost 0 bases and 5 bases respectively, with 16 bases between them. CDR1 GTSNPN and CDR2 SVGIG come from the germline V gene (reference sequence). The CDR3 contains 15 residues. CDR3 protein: CAWSVIRGLGETQYF. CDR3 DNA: TGTGCCTGGAGTGTAATAAGGGGATTGGGGGAGACCCAGTACTTC.

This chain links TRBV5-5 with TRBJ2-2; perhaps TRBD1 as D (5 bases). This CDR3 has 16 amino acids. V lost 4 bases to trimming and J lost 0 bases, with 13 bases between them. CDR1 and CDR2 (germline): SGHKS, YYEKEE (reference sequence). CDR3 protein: CASSPTVTANTGELFF. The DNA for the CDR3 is TGTGCCAGCAGCCCGACAGTGACTGCGAACACCGGGGAGCTGTTTTTT.

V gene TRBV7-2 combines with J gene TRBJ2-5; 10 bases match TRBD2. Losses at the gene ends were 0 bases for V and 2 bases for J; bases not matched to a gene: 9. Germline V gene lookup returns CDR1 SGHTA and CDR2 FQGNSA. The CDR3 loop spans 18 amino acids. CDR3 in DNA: TGTGCCAGCAGCTTAGCGCAAGGGATAGCGGGAGGACAAGAGACCCAGTACTTC. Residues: CASSLAQGIAGGQETQYF.

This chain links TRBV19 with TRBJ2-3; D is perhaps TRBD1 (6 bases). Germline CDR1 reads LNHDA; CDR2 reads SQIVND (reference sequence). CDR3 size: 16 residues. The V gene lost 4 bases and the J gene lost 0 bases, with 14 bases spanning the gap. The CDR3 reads CASSTGQTISTDTQYF. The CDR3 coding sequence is TGTGCCAGTAGTACAGGACAGACCATTAGCACAGATACGCAGTATTTT.